What follows is one T cell receptor (beta chain) and its context. The sample belongs to a study of CD8 T cell repertoires and HIV-1 epitope variants. Study-wide background: Tested: three Gag epitope families, Nef HW9 and YT9. Autologous T cell-negative cells served as antigen-presenting cells in equal numbers.

The data were produced by immunoSEQ multiplex PCR, yet TCRdb's version contains in-frame clones alone and is incomplete. Of roughly 100,000 clones listed, 70% to 75% are singletons. The CDR3 is 13 residues long. Trimming pared 7 bases from V and 4 bases from J, leaving 10 bases between. The germline V gene encodes CDR1 SNHLY and CDR2 FYNNEI. V is TRBV2 and J is TRBJ1-4, with D perhaps TRBD1 (5 bases). Specimen: uncultured baseline CD8+ T cells from peripheral blood mononuclear cells (PBMCs). This clonotype was sampled from a male donor with HIV. CDR3 amino acids: CASNPGGNEKLFF. CDR3 sequence (DNA): TGTGCCAGCAATCCTGGGGGTAATGAAAAACTGTTTTTT.